The 32 T cell receptor beta chains below all came from one sample that was sequenced in a study of blood T cell repertoires in COVID-19 (dated by TCRdb to the early 2020s). Preparation of the library involved the immunoSEQ multiplex PCR assay. Imported from immuneACCESS, the table was reduced by TCRdb to in-frame sequences with V and J called. These copies leave out some clones; in studies compared against another copy, an unresolved V gene accounts for under half, and the cause of the remainder is not known. The sample data list about 270,000 clones, and approximately 87% of these were observed just once. The top ten clones comprise 10% to 15% of the sample. Sequenced input: peripheral blood. These receptors came from a woman in her 30s with COVID-19, enrolled during active disease.

The rearrangement joins TRBV6-5 to TRBJ2-1, with 10 bases fitting TRBD1. This CDR3 spans 16 amino acids. Germline V gene data show CDR1 as MNHEY and CDR2 as SVGAGI. The V gene end was trimmed by 0 bases and the J gene end by 7 bases; junction bases not matched to a gene: 6. CDR3 protein: CASSYSWTGGGNEQFF. In DNA, the CDR3 is TGTGCCAGCAGTTACTCTTGGACAGGGGGTGGGAATGAGCAGTTCTTC.

The rearrangement uses TRBV2 and TRBJ2-7; 9 bases are shared with TRBD1. CDR3 length equals 20 residues. V shed 3 bases and J 3 bases; nucleotides not matched to a gene: 21. The germline V gene has CDR1 SNHLY and CDR2 FYNNEI. CDR3 sequence reads: CASSDPRGGTGGRLYYEQYF. The CDR3, as DNA: TGTGCCAGCAGTGACCCCCGAGGGGGAACAGGGGGCCGTCTCTACTACGAGCAGTACTTC.

This clone was recorded once. The chain joins TRBV7-7 to TRBJ2-3, with 13 bases lining up with TRBD2. Germline V CDR1 and CDR2: SSHAT, FNYEAQ (reference sequence). The CDR3 loop spans 16 amino acids. J gave up 1 base and V 5 bases, and 3 bases lay outside the gene matches. This CDR3 is CASSTGTSGGTDTQYF. CDR3 DNA: TGTGCCAGCAGCACGGGGACTAGCGGGGGCACAGATACGCAGTATTTT.

Regarding this clone: At one boundary the junction diverges from the germline segment, which might be a read error. This chain connects TRBV18 to TRBJ1-2; tentative D call: TRBD1 (5 bases). The germline gives CDR1 KGHSH, CDR2 LQKENI. This CDR3 is built from 12 residues. The CDR3 coding sequence is TGTGCCAGCTCACCAATTAATGGGGCGGATCACTTC. Protein sequence: CASSPINGADHF.

This CDR3 is CASSPFGDFGYTF. In nucleotides, the CDR3 is TGTGCCAGCAGTCCCTTCGGGGACTTCGGATACACCTTC. This chain connects TRBV12-3 or TRBV12-4 to TRBJ1-2, with D maybe TRBD1 (5 bases). Trimming took 5 bases from V and 11 from J, leaving 18 bases between them. The length of the CDR3 is 13 residues.

The V and J genes are TRBV7-9 and TRBJ1-5; TRBD1 matches at 8 bases. Germline CDR1 SEHNR, CDR2 FQNEAQ (reference sequence). This CDR3 is built from 14 residues. The J segment lost 9 bases and the V segment lost 5 bases, leaving 9 bases of the junction unmatched. For the CDR3, the DNA is TGTGCCAGCAGCCCTGGACAGGGCTTCGCGCCCCAGCATTTT. This sequence encodes CASSPGQGFAPQHF. Filled out from reference TRBV7-9 and TRBJ1-5, the complete variable domain reads DTGVSQNPRHKITKRGQNVTFRCDPISEHNRLYWYRQTLGQGPEFLTYFQNEAQLEKSRLLSDRFSAERPKGSFSTLEIQRTEQGDSAMYLCASSPGQGFAPQHFGDGTRLSIL.

V and J are TRBV27 and TRBJ2-7, with unresolved D. The germline V gene has CDR1 MNHEY and CDR2 SMNVEV (reference sequence). V lost 5 bases and J 7 bases, leaving 15 bases between the germline ends. The CDR3 covers 13 residues. This CDR3 reads CASSPPSTEEQYF. In nucleotides, the CDR3 is TGTGCCAGCAGTCCCCCATCCACTGAGGAGCAGTACTTC.

This chain uses TRBV6-5 with TRBJ2-2; 10 nucleotides align to TRBD1. After removal of 8 bases from V and 5 bases from J, the junction contained 8 bases not matched to a gene. Per the germline V gene, CDR1 is MNHEY and CDR2 is SVGAGI. The CDR3 length is 15 residues. CDR3 in amino acids: CASLDRGRRTGELFF. CDR3 DNA sequence: TGTGCCAGCCTTGACAGGGGGCGCAGGACCGGGGAGCTGTTTTTT.

To note about this clone: The same CDR3 also results from other DNA sequences found in this sample. The chain employs TRBV27 and TRBJ2-1; 7 bases match TRBD1. CDR1 is MNHEY and CDR2 is SMNVEV in the germline V gene (reference sequence). With 3 bases clipped from V and 3 bases from J, the junction kept 2 bases outside the gene matches. The CDR3 length is 14 residues. This CDR3 is CASSLAGGYNEQFF. CDR3 DNA: TGTGCCAGCAGTTTGGCAGGGGGCTACAATGAGCAGTTCTTC.

The rearrangement links TRBV5-4 to TRBJ2-3; 9 positions match TRBD2. The CDR3 is 16 residues long. Germline-derived CDR1 and CDR2 are SGHNT and YYREEE (reference sequence). V shed 0 bases, J shed 3 bases, and the junction held 5 bases outside the gene matches. This CDR3 reads CASSLGTSVGTDTQYF. The CDR3 nucleotides are TGTGCCAGCAGCTTGGGGACTAGCGTCGGTACAGATACGCAGTATTTT.

The chain links TRBV28 to TRBJ1-2; D is ambiguous. Germline CDR1 reads MDHEN; CDR2 reads SYDVKM. Trimming pared 7 bases from V and 3 bases from J, leaving 18 bases between. CDR3 length: 15 amino acids. The CDR3 DNA is TGTGCCAGCACCTCTGATACGGGTCCCGACTATGGCTACACCTTC. Translating it yields CASTSDTGPDYGYTF.

The V gene is TRBV4-1, the J gene TRBJ2-2, with a tentative D call TRBD2 (5 bases). Germline V gene lookup returns CDR1 MGHRA and CDR2 YSYEKL. The CDR3 length is 15 residues. Trimming left V 2 bases short and J 0 bases short, with 7 bases between. In nucleotides, the CDR3 is TGCGCCAGCAGCCAACCTAGCTCGAACACCGGGGAGCTGTTTTTT. As protein: CASSQPSSNTGELFF.

This rearrangement joins TRBV4-1 to TRBJ2-1; TRBD1 is a possible D gene (5 bases). This CDR3 spans 13 amino acids. The V gene's germline CDR1 is MGHRA and CDR2 YSYEKL. V lost 5 bases and J 4 bases, leaving 9 bases between the germline ends. CDR3 DNA: TGCGCCAGCAGCTTTCGACAGTACAATGAGCAGTTCTTC. Protein: CASSFRQYNEQFF.

Details on this clone: At the DNA level, this CDR3 is encoded by other sequences in the same sample as well. The gene calls are TRBV27 and TRBJ1-1; D remains ambiguous. Trimming stripped 6 bases from V and 5 bases from J, with 7 bases between. In germline, CDR1 is MNHEY, CDR2 SMNVEV (reference sequence). This CDR3 has 11 amino acids. The CDR3 region has the DNA TGTGCCAGCAGGGCAGTTACTGAAGCTTTCTTT. Amino acid sequence: CASRAVTEAFF.

The rearrangement joins TRBV5-1 to TRBJ2-2; D is undetermined. Germline CDR1 SGHRS, CDR2 YFSETQ. The CDR3 loop spans 16 amino acids. The germline V and J ends were trimmed by 1 base and 0 bases, with 10 bases remaining between them. The CDR3 is CASSLSPLSNTGELFF. The CDR3, as DNA: TGCGCCAGCAGCTTGTCTCCCCTATCGAACACCGGGGAGCTGTTTTTT.

V is TRBV30 and J is TRBJ2-1; D gene uncertain. This CDR3 is 11 amino acids long. Germline CDR1 GTSNPN, CDR2 SVGIG (reference sequence). Deletions cut 4 bases from V and 2 bases from J, with 3 bases between. The CDR3 coding sequence is TGTGCCTGGACAGCCTACAATGAGCAGTTCTTC. Translated: CAWTAYNEQFF.

The chain joins TRBV5-4 to TRBJ1-6; D gene uncertain. V lost 0 bases to trimming and J lost 10 bases, with 14 bases between them. The CDR3 loop spans 15 amino acids. Looked up from germline, CDR1 is SGHNT and CDR2 is YYREEE (reference sequence). CDR3 DNA: TGTGCCAGCAGCTTGGAAGGAGCTCTCCGGTCACCCCTCCACTTT. Its protein product is CASSLEGALRSPLHF.

The chain uses TRBV18 and TRBJ2-7; D is possibly TRBD2 (5 bases). Between the trimmed V and J ends, which lost 3 bases and 2 bases, there was a span of 8 bases. Germline V gene data show CDR1 as KGHSH and CDR2 as LQKENI. The CDR3 consists of 13 residues. The CDR3, as DNA: TGTGCCAGCTCACCCTCTAGCACCTACGAGCAGTACTTC. Its translation is CASSPSSTYEQYF.

The chain carries TRBV6-4 and TRBJ2-3; 10 bases line up with TRBD2. There are 15 residues in the CDR3. V trimming: 6 bases; J trimming: 6 bases; junction bases outside the gene matches: 9. The germline gives CDR1 MRHNA, CDR2 SNTAGT. In DNA form, the CDR3 reads TGTGCCAGCAGGGAAACTAGCGGGGCTCCGGATACGCAGTATTTT. Translating it yields CASRETSGAPDTQYF.

This sequence joins TRBV19 and TRBJ2-3; the D gene is possibly TRBD1 (5 bases). Deletions cut 1 base from V and 4 bases from J, with 12 bases between. Per the germline V gene, CDR1 is LNHDA and CDR2 is SQIVND (reference sequence). CDR3 size: 15 residues. CDR3 region: CASSIGQGSPDTQYF. The CDR3 nucleotides read TGTGCCAGTAGTATAGGTCAGGGTAGCCCAGATACGCAGTATTTT.

This rearrangement joins TRBV7-9 to TRBJ1-2; D ambiguous. Germline lookup yields CDR1 SEHNR and CDR2 FQNEAQ (reference sequence). The CDR3 runs to 15 residues. The germline V and J ends were trimmed by 1 base and 3 bases, with 12 bases remaining between them. The CDR3 DNA is TGTGCCAGCAGCTTAGTCGCCAGTAAAGACTATGGCTACACCTTC. It yields the protein CASSLVASKDYGYTF. The full variable domain, its missing parts supplied by reference TRBV7-9 and TRBJ1-2, is DTGVSQNPRHKITKRGQNVTFRCDPISEHNRLYWYRQTLGQGPEFLTYFQNEAQLEKSRLLSDRFSAERPKGSFSTLEIQRTEQGDSAMYLCASSLVASKDYGYTFGSGTRLTVV.

The chain links TRBV7-9 to TRBJ2-7; weak D call: TRBD1 (6 bases). The ends were cut back, 6 bases at V and 11 bases at J, with 20 bases in the middle. The CDR3 is 13 residues long. Germline V gene lookup returns CDR1 SEHNR and CDR2 FQNEAQ (reference sequence). The CDR3 sequence is CASSTPGATVEYF. Written as DNA, the CDR3 is TGTGCCAGCAGTACACCAGGGGCTACAGTCGAGTACTTC. Based on the CDR3 plus reference TRBV7-9 and TRBJ2-7, the full variable domain is DTGVSQNPRHKITKRGQNVTFRCDPISEHNRLYWYRQTLGQGPEFLTYFQNEAQLEKSRLLSDRFSAERPKGSFSTLEIQRTEQGDSAMYLCASSTPGATVEYFGPGTRLTVT.

This clone was counted a few times. The chain recombines TRBV28 with TRBJ2-1; unclear D gene. V shed 7 bases and J shed 0 bases, with 16 bases lying between them. The germline CDR1 and CDR2 sequences are MDHEN and SYDVKM. The CDR3 is made up of 16 amino acids. The CDR3 nucleotides are TGTGCCAGCATTTCCCCAACTTCCTCCTCCTACAATGAGCAGTTCTTC. Protein product: CASISPTSSSYNEQFF. The complete variable domain, with remaining parts taken from reference TRBV28 and TRBJ2-1, reads DVKVTQSSRYLVKRTGEKVFLECVQDMDHENMFWYRQDPGLGLRLIYFSYDVKMKEKGDIPEGYSVSREKKERFSLILESASTNQTSMYLCASISPTSSSYNEQFFGPGTRLTVL.

V is TRBV7-9 and J is TRBJ2-1, with 8 positions matching TRBD2. CDR1 is SEHNR and CDR2 is FQNEAQ in the germline V gene (reference sequence). This CDR3 is built from 16 residues. V dropped 5 bases and J dropped 2; count of bases not matched to a gene: 8. CDR3 nucleotides: TGTGCCAGCAGCACCCGACTAGCGCCTCCCTACAATGAGCAGTTCTTC. It translates to CASSTRLAPPYNEQFF.

The chain recombines TRBV5-1 with TRBJ2-1, with 10 bases lining up with TRBD2. In germline, CDR1 is SGHRS, CDR2 YFSETQ. V lost 4 bases to trimming and J lost 2 bases; unmatched junction nucleotides: 9. This CDR3 comprises 17 residues. The CDR3 protein is CASSLGIGTSAYNEQFF. The CDR3 bases are TGCGCCAGCAGCCTTGGTATAGGGACTAGCGCCTACAATGAGCAGTTCTTC.

The chain uses TRBV30 and TRBJ2-1; D possibly corresponds to TRBD1 (6 bases). This CDR3 has 13 amino acids. CDR1 and CDR2 from the germline V gene are GTSNPN and SVGIG (reference sequence). The V end was cut by 0 bases, the J end by 7 bases, with 10 bases between. The CDR3 loop reads CAWSVNRGNEQFF. In DNA form, the CDR3 reads TGTGCCTGGAGTGTAAATAGGGGGAATGAGCAGTTCTTC.

The chain links TRBV12-3 or TRBV12-4 to TRBJ2-3, with D possibly TRBD2 on 7 matching bases. The CDR3 spans 13 residues. V lost 9 bases and J 0 bases, leaving 10 bases between the germline ends. This chain's CDR3 is CASRGASTDTQYF. In nucleotides, the CDR3 is TGTGCCAGTCGGGGGGCGAGCACAGATACGCAGTATTTT.

In this sample, this clone turned up a few times. The CDR3 is CASSLGGPAYEQYF. CDR3 DNA sequence: TGCGCCAGCAGCTTGGGGGGCCCAGCCTACGAGCAGTACTTC. The chain recombines TRBV5-1 with TRBJ2-7; TRBD1 is a possible D gene (5 bases). The germline CDR1 and CDR2 sequences are SGHRS and YFSETQ. CDR3 length: 14 residues. Deletions cut 0 bases from V and 2 bases from J, with 9 bases between.

The CDR3 sequence: CASSSTLRTYNEQFF. DNA of the CDR3: TGTGCCAGCAGCTCGACCCTTCGGACTTACAATGAGCAGTTCTTC. The chain carries TRBV13 and TRBJ2-1, with a weak D call TRBD2 (5 bases). Germline values: CDR1 PRHDT, CDR2 FYEKMQ (reference sequence). The V and J ends lost 4 bases and 4 bases respectively, with 14 bases between them. The CDR3 covers 15 residues.

The chain uses TRBV28 and TRBJ2-7, with no clear D. This CDR3 comprises 11 residues. Germline assignment: CDR1 MDHEN and CDR2 SYDVKM. V was shortened by 11 bases and J by 5 bases, with 13 bases between the two germline ends. The CDR3 loop is CADGSEDEQYF. The CDR3 nucleotides read TGTGCCGACGGTTCTGAGGACGAGCAGTACTTC. The whole variable domain, remainder taken from reference TRBV28 and TRBJ2-7, is DVKVTQSSRYLVKRTGEKVFLECVQDMDHENMFWYRQDPGLGLRLIYFSYDVKMKEKGDIPEGYSVSREKKERFSLILESASTNQTSMYLCADGSEDEQYFGPGTRLTVT.

The CDR3 nucleotides read TGTGCCAGCAGGGGTACAGGGCGGGCCGGGGAGCTGTTTTTT. Translation: CASRGTGRAGELFF. The J gene is TRBJ2-2, the V gene TRBV27, with D maybe TRBD1 (6 bases). Trimming left V 6 bases short and J 6 bases short, with 14 bases between. The CDR3 consists of 14 residues. Germline CDR1 MNHEY, CDR2 SMNVEV (reference sequence).

The rearrangement links TRBV2 to TRBJ2-1; 10 bases line up with TRBD2. CDR1 is SNHLY and CDR2 is FYNNEI in the germline V gene. The CDR3 extends over 14 amino acids. Trimming at V came to 6 bases and at J to 7 bases, leaving 6 bases not matched to a gene. CDR3 DNA sequence: TGTGCCAGCAGCGGACTAGCGGACTTAAATGAGCAGTTCTTC. Residues: CASSGLADLNEQFF.